Presented here are 24 T cell receptor beta chains from one specimen sequenced in a study of T cell repertoires in cytomegalovirus infection. Using its own MiXCR run on the reads, TCRdb lists one record per CDR3 protein. In the table there are 500,000 or so distinct CDR3 sequences, 16% of which are singletons. Specimen: CD8+ T cells from PBMCs. These receptors were taken from a human donor in good health (CMV status not recorded). Some clones in this sample may be carry-over from other donors' samples.

The CDR3 loop reads CASSLTGKDETQYF. CDR3 bases: TGTGCCAGCAGCTTGACAGGGAAGGACGAGACCCAGTACTTC. The chain recombines TRBV7-9 with TRBJ2-5; 7 bases match TRBD1. The length of the CDR3 is 14 residues. The V gene end was trimmed by 3 bases and the J gene end by 5 bases; junction bases not matched to a gene: 6. The germline gives CDR1 SEHNR, CDR2 FQNEAQ (reference sequence).

In its sample, this clonotype was seen many times. The J gene is TRBJ2-1, the V gene TRBV7-6, with TRBD2 matching 8 bases. The CDR3 is made up of 14 amino acids. CDR1 and CDR2 from the germline V gene are SGHVS and FNYEAQ. The V gene end was trimmed by 5 bases and the J gene end by 7 bases; junction bases not matched to a gene: 7. The DNA of the CDR3 is TGTGCCAGCAGCGCCAGCGGGGGCCCGAATGAGCAGTTCTTC. It codes for CASSASGGPNEQFF.

The genes are TRBV2 and TRBJ2-5, with a possible D match to TRBD2 (6 bases). CDR3 size: 14 residues. Germline-derived CDR1 and CDR2 are SNHLY and FYNNEI. The germline V and J ends were trimmed by 3 bases and 5 bases, with 13 bases remaining between them. The CDR3 bases are TGTGCCAGCAGTGAGCGGGGAGGTCGGGAGACCCAGTACTTC. Translation gives CASSERGGRETQYF.

Note on this clonotype: The junction and the germline gene differ at one end; a read error may be behind it. The chain joins TRBV19 to TRBJ2-3; D call uncertain. Germline V gives CDR1 LNHDA, CDR2 SQIVND (reference sequence). The CDR3 is 16 residues long. In nucleotides, the CDR3 is TGTGCCAGTAGTATCCTGGAAGACAATTTTGGGGATATGCAGTATTTT. Its translation is CASSILEDNFGDMQYF. Combining the CDR3 with reference TRBV19 and TRBJ2-3 gives the whole variable domain DGGITQSPKYLFRKEGQNVTLSCEQNLNHDAMYWYRQDPGQGLRLIYYSQIVNDFQKGDIAEGYSVSREKKESFPLTVTSAQKNPTAFYLCASSILEDNFGDMQYFGPGTRLTVL.

With respect to this clonotype: Compared with germline, one end of the junction differs, possibly owing to a read error. The rearrangement uses TRBV7-7 and TRBJ2-1, with 7 nucleotides matching TRBD1. Germline V lookup: CDR1 SSHAT, CDR2 FNYEAQ (reference sequence). The CDR3 covers 15 residues. CDR3 residues: CASSLDRAPYNEQFF. In nucleotides, the CDR3 is TGTGCTAGCAGCCTTGACAGGGCCCCCTACAATGAGCAGTTCTTC.

This clonotype was picked up a small number of times. The rearrangement joins TRBV4-1 to TRBJ1-2, with TRBD1 matching over 9 bases. Looked up from germline, CDR1 is MGHRA and CDR2 is YSYEKL. Trimming took 0 bases from V and 1 from J; bases not matched to a gene: 12. The CDR3 consists of 19 residues. The CDR3 region has the DNA TGCGCCAGCAGCCAAGATCGTTCCCCGGCGACAGGGGGTAACTATGGCTACACCTTC. Residues: CASSQDRSPATGGNYGYTF.

This clonotype came up a few times. Sequence at one end of the junction differs from germline and may be a read error. V gene TRBV7-6 combines with J gene TRBJ2-7, with 7 bases identical to TRBD1. The CDR3 contains 14 residues. Germline CDR1 and CDR2: SGHVS and FNYEAQ. The CDR3 region has the DNA TGTGCTAGCAGCTCGGGGACAGCTCGGGACGAGCAGTACTTC. It yields the protein CASSSGTARDEQYF. Supplemented by reference TRBV7-6 and TRBJ2-7, the full variable domain reads GAGVSQSPRYKVTKRGQDVALRCDPISGHVSLYWYRQALGQGPEFLTYFNYEAQQDKSGLPNDRFSAERPEGSISTLTIQRTEQRDSAMYRCASSSGTARDEQYFGPGTRLTVT.

A note on this clonotype: A much larger clone lies one base from this, so it may be a read error. CDR3 protein: CASNHPYDRSRGDTQYF. The CDR3 coding sequence is TGCGCCAGCAACCATCCCTACGACAGGTCACGAGGAGATACGCAGTATTTT. The chain links TRBV4-1 to TRBJ2-3, with a tentative D call TRBD1 (6 bases). The V and J ends lost 7 bases and 5 bases respectively, with 25 bases between them. The length of the CDR3 is 17 residues. In germline, CDR1 is MGHRA, CDR2 YSYEKL.

In its sample, this clonotype was seen many times. V and J are TRBV6-5 and TRBJ2-5, with D possibly TRBD1 on 5 matching bases. Per the germline V gene, CDR1 is MNHEY and CDR2 is SVGAGI. The CDR3 runs 15 residues. Trimming stripped 0 bases from V and 2 bases from J, with 10 bases between. CDR3 region: CASSYSGHLQETQYF. The CDR3, as DNA: TGTGCCAGCAGTTACTCCGGACACCTTCAAGAGACCCAGTACTTC.

Comment on this clonotype: One end of the junction fails to match germline, which may point to a read error. The V gene is TRBV6-4, the J gene TRBJ2-5, with 14 bases that match TRBD2. Germline values: CDR1 MRHNA, CDR2 SNTAGT. The CDR3 is 16 amino acids. CDR3 sequence (DNA): TGTGCCAGCAGTGACTCCTCATTGACTAGCGGGAGGGAAACGTATTTC. Translation: CASSDSSLTSGRETYF.

This clonotype showed up just a few times. The chain employs TRBV15 and TRBJ2-5; 8 bases match TRBD2. The ends lost 5 bases at V and 1 base at J; junction bases unmatched: 12. The CDR3 length is 17 residues. Germline CDR1 is LNHNV and CDR2 is YYDKDF (reference sequence). In nucleotides, the CDR3 is TGTGCCACCAGCGGAAGGTCGGCGCGGGGGGTCCAAGAGACCCAGTACTTC. Protein product: CATSGRSARGVQETQYF.

The sample holds a few counts of this clonotype. This chain connects TRBV20-1 to TRBJ2-4; 7 nucleotides align to TRBD2. Unmatched junction bases numbered 5, after V lost 6 bases and J lost 0 bases. The CDR3 runs to 14 residues. The germline V gene encodes CDR1 DFQATT and CDR2 SNEGSKA (reference sequence). The CDR3, as DNA: TGCAGTGCGGGAGGGACCTTAGCCAAAAACATTCAGTACTTC. It codes for CSAGGTLAKNIQYF.

Many counts were recorded for this clonotype. The chain uses TRBV11-2 and TRBJ2-6; 8 bases map to TRBD1. In germline, CDR1 is SGHAT, CDR2 FQNNGV. Germline trimming cut 4 bases from V and 2 bases from J; bases unmatched to any gene: 10. The CDR3 runs to 18 residues. The CDR3 DNA is TGTGCCAGCAGCTATCCCGGCAGGGGGCGAACTGGGGCCAACGTCCTGACTTTC. Translation: CASSYPGRGRTGANVLTF.

This clonotype was recorded at least ten times. V usage is TRBV6-5 and J usage is TRBJ1-1; D call uncertain. The CDR3 sequence is 14 residues long. The germline V and J ends were trimmed by 0 bases and 7 bases, with 12 bases remaining between them. CDR1 and CDR2 (germline): MNHEY, SVGAGI. CDR3 amino acids: CASSYSAIQSEAFF. The DNA for the CDR3 is TGTGCCAGCAGTTACTCAGCAATCCAGAGTGAAGCTTTCTTT.

In its sample, this clonotype was seen many times. V and J are TRBV7-6 and TRBJ1-5, with TRBD1 identical over 8 bases. Germline values: CDR1 SGHVS, CDR2 FNYEAQ. J gave up 6 bases and V 1 base, and 5 bases lay outside the gene matches. This CDR3 contains 15 residues. CDR3 protein: CASSLGTGFTQPQHF. The DNA for the CDR3 is TGTGCCAGCAGCTTAGGGACAGGGTTTACTCAGCCCCAGCATTTT.

CDR3: CASSPGTSGSDEQFF. The CDR3 nucleotides are TGTGCCAGCAGTCCGGGGACTAGCGGGAGTGATGAGCAGTTCTTC. The chain employs TRBV27 and TRBJ2-1; 14 positions match TRBD2. The CDR3 length is 15 residues. CDR1 and CDR2 from the germline V gene are MNHEY and SMNVEV (reference sequence). V was clipped by 5 bases and J by 8 bases; unmatched bases: 5.

This clonotype was seen a handful of times. The chain's CDR3 is CSAAPGGPWNEQFF. The CDR3 coding sequence is TGCAGTGCTGCCCCGGGGGGCCCGTGGAATGAGCAGTTCTTC. The V call is TRBV20-1, the J call TRBJ2-1; a weak D match, TRBD2 (7 bases). V lost 5 bases to trimming and J lost 7 bases, with 18 bases between them. The germline V gene has CDR1 DFQATT and CDR2 SNEGSKA (reference sequence). CDR3 length: 14 residues.

This clonotype has ten or more counts. The rearrangement uses TRBV12-3 or TRBV12-4 and TRBJ1-5; possible D gene TRBD1, 6 bases. The CDR3 has 14 residues. V lost 3 bases and J 7 bases, leaving 13 bases between the germline ends. The CDR3 sequence: CASSLVRGIQPQHF. CDR3 nucleotide sequence: TGTGCCAGCAGTTTGGTCAGGGGAATCCAGCCCCAGCATTTT.

This clonotype was counted ten times or more. The V gene is TRBV4-1, the J gene TRBJ2-1; TRBD2 agrees at 13 bases. The CDR3 is made up of 16 amino acids. V trimming: 2 bases; J trimming: 4 bases; junction bases outside the gene matches: 2. Germline-derived CDR1 and CDR2 are MGHRA and YSYEKL. This CDR3 is CASSQRLAGGYNEQFF. The CDR3 DNA reads TGCGCCAGCAGCCAAAGACTAGCGGGAGGATACAATGAGCAGTTCTTC.

V is TRBV27 and J is TRBJ2-7, with TRBD2 matching 7 bases. The CDR3 totals 13 residues. Germline V gives CDR1 MNHEY, CDR2 SMNVEV (reference sequence). With V trimmed by 8 bases and J by 0 bases, 4 bases remained unmatched. The CDR3 nucleotides read TGTGCCAGCGGGGGGGGGATCTCCTACGAGCAGTACTTC. As protein: CASGGGISYEQYF.

In this sample, this clonotype turned up many times. This chain connects TRBV6-5 to TRBJ1-1, with D perhaps TRBD1 (5 bases). The length of the CDR3 is 14 residues. Germline V lookup: CDR1 MNHEY, CDR2 SVGAGI. The V end was cut by 2 bases, the J end by 3 bases, with 10 bases between. The CDR3, as DNA: TGTGCCAGCAGTTACAGCAGGGTAGACACTGAAGCTTTCTTT. Translating it yields CASSYSRVDTEAFF.

This clonotype was counted at least ten times. The chain carries TRBV12-3 or TRBV12-4 and TRBJ1-1; no clear D. Trimming stripped 6 bases from V and 5 bases from J, with 10 bases between. This CDR3 is built from 12 residues. Written as DNA, the CDR3 is TGTGCCAGCAGCTCTCCGGGGACTGAAGCTTTCTTT. Protein: CASSSPGTEAFF.

This clonotype has a count of ten or more. The J gene is TRBJ2-3, the V gene TRBV11-2; 9 nucleotides line up with TRBD1. CDR1 is SGHAT and CDR2 is FQNNGV in the germline V gene. The CDR3 covers 15 residues. V was pared by 6 bases and J by 2 bases, with 6 bases of the junction left unmatched. The chain's CDR3 is CASRRRDRVTDTQYF. The CDR3, as DNA: TGTGCCAGCAGACGCCGGGACAGGGTCACAGATACGCAGTATTTT.

V and J are TRBV20-1 and TRBJ1-1; 8 bases fit TRBD1. There are 15 residues in the CDR3. Germline values: CDR1 DFQATT, CDR2 SNEGSKA (reference sequence). V lost 0 bases, J lost 4 bases, and 7 bases stayed unmatched. CDR3 region: CSARDGQGEGTEAFF. The CDR3 DNA sequence: TGCAGTGCTAGAGATGGACAGGGCGAGGGCACTGAAGCTTTCTTT.